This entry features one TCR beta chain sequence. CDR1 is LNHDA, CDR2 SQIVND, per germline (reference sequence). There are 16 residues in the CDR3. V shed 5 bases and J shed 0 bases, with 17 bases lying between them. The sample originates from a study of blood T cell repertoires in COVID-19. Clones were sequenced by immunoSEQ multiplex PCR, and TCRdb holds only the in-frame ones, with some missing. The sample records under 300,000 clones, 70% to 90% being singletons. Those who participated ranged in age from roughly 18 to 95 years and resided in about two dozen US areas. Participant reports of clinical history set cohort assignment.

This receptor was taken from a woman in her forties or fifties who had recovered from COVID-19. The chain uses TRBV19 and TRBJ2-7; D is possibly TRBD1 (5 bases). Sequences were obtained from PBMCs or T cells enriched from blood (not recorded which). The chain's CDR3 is CASSSSPDTASYEQYF. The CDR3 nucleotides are TGTGCCAGTAGTTCCTCCCCGGACACGGCCTCCTACGAGCAGTACTTC.